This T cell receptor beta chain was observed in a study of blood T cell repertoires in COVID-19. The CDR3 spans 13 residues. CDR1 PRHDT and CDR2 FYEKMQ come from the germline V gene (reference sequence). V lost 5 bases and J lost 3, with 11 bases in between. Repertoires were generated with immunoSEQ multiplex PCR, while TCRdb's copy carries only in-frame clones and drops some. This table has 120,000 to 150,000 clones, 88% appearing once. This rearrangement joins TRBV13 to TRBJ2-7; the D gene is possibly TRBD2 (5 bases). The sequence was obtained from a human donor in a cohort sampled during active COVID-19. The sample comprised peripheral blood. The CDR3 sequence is CASSPGLGYEQYF. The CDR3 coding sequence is TGTGCCAGCAGCCCGGGATTGGGCTACGAGCAGTACTTC. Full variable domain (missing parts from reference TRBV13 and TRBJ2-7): AAGVIQSPRHLIKEKRETATLKCYPIPRHDTVYWYQQGPGQDPQFLISFYEKMQSDKGSIPDRFSAQQFSDYHSELNMSSLELGDSALYFCASSPGLGYEQYFGPGTRLTVT.